This TCR beta chain was recovered during a study of blood T cell repertoires in COVID-19. Looking at the study overall: Specimens from acute and convalescent COVID-19 originated in the United States, Italy and Spain. The analysed material was cDNA or gDNA that came from T cells, B-cell-depleted T cells, or PBMCs.

The CDR3 has 20 amino acids. CDR1 and CDR2 (germline): MNHNY, SVGAGI (reference sequence). Trimming took off 6 bases at V and 2 bases at J, with 32 bases between the two ends. The table came from immunoSEQ multiplex PCR; TCRdb's copy has only in-frame clones and leaves some out. The sample lists some 140,000 clones; around 80% were seen once. V usage is TRBV6-6 and J usage is TRBJ2-7; a weak D match, TRBD2 (8 bases). The sequenced sample consisted of peripheral blood. The receptor's source is a man aged 55-75 years with acute or convalescent COVID-19. The CDR3 region is CASSPGGGREKREYPYEQYF. The CDR3 region has the DNA TGTGCCAGCAGCCCAGGGGGGGGGCGCGAGAAGCGGGAGTACCCCTACGAGCAGTACTTC.